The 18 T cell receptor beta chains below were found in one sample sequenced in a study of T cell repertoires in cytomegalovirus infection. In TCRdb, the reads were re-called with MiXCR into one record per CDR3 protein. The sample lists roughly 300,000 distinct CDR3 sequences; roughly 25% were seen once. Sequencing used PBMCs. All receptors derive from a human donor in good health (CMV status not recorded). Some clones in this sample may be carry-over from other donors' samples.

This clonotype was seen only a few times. CDR3 sequence (DNA): TGTGCCAGCAGCTTAGATTTGGAGAAGTTCTATGGCTACACCTTC. Its translation is CASSLDLEKFYGYTF. The V and J genes are TRBV11-2 and TRBJ1-2; D call uncertain. The CDR3 is 15 amino acids. The V and J ends lost 0 bases and 4 bases respectively, with 12 bases between them. CDR1 and CDR2 from the germline V gene are SGHAT and FQNNGV. Looking up the rest from reference TRBV11-2 and TRBJ1-2 gives the full variable domain: EAGVAQSPRYKIIEKRQSVAFWCNPISGHATLYWYQQILGQGPKLLIQFQNNGVVDDSQLPKDRFSAERLKGVDSTLKIQPAKLEDSAVYLCASSLDLEKFYGYTFGSGTRLTVV.

The CDR3 reads CASRGLGTSGYEQYF. The CDR3 bases are TGTGCCAGCCGCGGGCTCGGGACTAGCGGTTACGAGCAGTACTTC. This rearrangement joins TRBV12-3 or TRBV12-4 to TRBJ2-7; 11 nucleotides line up with TRBD2. V was clipped by 8 bases and J by 4 bases; unmatched bases: 10. CDR3 length equals 15 residues.

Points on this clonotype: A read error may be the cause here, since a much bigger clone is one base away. CDR3 DNA: TGTGCCAGCAGCTTACGATCGACAGTCCTGGATGGCTACCCCTTC. Translating gives CASSLRSTVLDGYPF. The chain is built from TRBV7-6 and TRBJ1-2; a weak D match, TRBD1 (5 bases). CDR1 is SGHVS, CDR2 FNYEAQ, per germline. The CDR3 is 15 residues long.

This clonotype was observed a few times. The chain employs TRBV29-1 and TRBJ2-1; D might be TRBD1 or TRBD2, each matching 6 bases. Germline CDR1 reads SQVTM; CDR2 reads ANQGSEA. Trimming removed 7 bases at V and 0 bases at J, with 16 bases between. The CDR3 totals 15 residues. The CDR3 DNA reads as TGCAGCGCCGGAGGGGGAGGTAGCTCCTACAATGAGCAGTTCTTC. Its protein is CSAGGGGSSYNEQFF.

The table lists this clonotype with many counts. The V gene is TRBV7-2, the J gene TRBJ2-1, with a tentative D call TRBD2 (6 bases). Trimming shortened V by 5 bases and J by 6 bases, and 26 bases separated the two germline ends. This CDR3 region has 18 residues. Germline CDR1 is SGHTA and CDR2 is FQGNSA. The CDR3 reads CASSTPEEGVFVFNEQFF. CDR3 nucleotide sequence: TGTGCCAGCAGCACCCCAGAGGAGGGAGTGTTTGTCTTCAATGAGCAGTTCTTC.

The DNA of the CDR3 is TGTGCCAGCAGACCGAGCGGGGGCAGAGGCACCGGGGAGCTGTTTTTT. This encodes CASRPSGGRGTGELFF. The V and J genes are TRBV12-3 or TRBV12-4 and TRBJ2-2; 8 nucleotides match TRBD2. The CDR3 runs to 16 residues. V dropped 6 bases and J dropped 4; count of bases not matched to a gene: 10.

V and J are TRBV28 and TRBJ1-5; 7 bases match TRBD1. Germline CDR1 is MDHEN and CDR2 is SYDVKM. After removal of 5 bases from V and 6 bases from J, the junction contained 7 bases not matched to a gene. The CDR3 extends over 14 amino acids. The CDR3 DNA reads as TGTGCCAGCAGTCAACGACAGGGTCTTCAGCCCCAGCATTTT. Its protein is CASSQRQGLQPQHF.

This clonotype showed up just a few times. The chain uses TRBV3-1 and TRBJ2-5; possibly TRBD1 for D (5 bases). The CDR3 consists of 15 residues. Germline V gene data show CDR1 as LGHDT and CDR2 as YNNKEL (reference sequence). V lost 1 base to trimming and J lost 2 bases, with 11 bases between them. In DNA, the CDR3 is TGTGCCAGCAGCCAAGCAGGGTTAGGGCAAGAGACCCAGTACTTC. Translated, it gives CASSQAGLGQETQYF.

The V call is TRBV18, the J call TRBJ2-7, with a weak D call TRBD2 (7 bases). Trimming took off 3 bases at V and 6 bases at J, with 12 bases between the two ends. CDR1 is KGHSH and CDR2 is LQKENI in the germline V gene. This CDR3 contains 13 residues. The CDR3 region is CASSPLRGREQYF. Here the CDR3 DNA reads TGTGCCAGCTCACCCCTGCGGGGGCGCGAGCAGTACTTC.

The CDR3 spells CASTRAVSYNEQFF. The CDR3 bases are TGTGCCAGCACTAGGGCAGTCTCCTACAATGAGCAGTTCTTC. The rearrangement joins TRBV6-2 or TRBV6-3 to TRBJ2-1; D remains ambiguous. Deletions cut 7 bases from V and 0 bases from J, with 10 bases between. The CDR3 contains 14 residues. The germline gives CDR1 MNHEY, CDR2 SVGEGT.

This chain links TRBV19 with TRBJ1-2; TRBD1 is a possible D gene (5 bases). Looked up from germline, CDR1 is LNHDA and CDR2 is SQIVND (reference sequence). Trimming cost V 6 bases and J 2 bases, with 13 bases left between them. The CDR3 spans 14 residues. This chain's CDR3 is CASSRDFLNYGYTF. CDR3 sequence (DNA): TGTGCCAGTAGCCGGGACTTTCTAAACTATGGCTACACCTTC. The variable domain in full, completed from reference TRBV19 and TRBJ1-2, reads DGGITQSPKYLFRKEGQNVTLSCEQNLNHDAMYWYRQDPGQGLRLIYYSQIVNDFQKGDIAEGYSVSREKKESFPLTVTSAQKNPTAFYLCASSRDFLNYGYTFGSGTRLTVV.

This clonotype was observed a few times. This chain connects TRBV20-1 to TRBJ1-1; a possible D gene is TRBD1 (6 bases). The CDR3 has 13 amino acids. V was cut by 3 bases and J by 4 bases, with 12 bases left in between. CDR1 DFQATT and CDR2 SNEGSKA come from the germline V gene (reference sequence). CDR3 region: CSASQGRFTEAFF. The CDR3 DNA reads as TGCAGTGCTAGTCAGGGGAGATTCACTGAAGCTTTCTTT.

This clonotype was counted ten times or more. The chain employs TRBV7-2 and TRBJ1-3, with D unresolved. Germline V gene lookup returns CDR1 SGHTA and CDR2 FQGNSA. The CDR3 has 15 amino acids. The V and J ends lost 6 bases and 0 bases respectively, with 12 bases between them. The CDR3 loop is CASSPTVISGNTIYF. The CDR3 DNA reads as TGTGCCAGCAGTCCTACAGTGATCTCTGGAAACACCATATATTTT.

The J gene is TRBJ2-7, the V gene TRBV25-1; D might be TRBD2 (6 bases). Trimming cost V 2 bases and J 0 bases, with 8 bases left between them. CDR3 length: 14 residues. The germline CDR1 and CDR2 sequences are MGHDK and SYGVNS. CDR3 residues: CASSEGRFSYEQYF. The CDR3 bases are TGTGCCAGCAGTGAAGGGAGGTTCTCCTACGAGCAGTACTTC.

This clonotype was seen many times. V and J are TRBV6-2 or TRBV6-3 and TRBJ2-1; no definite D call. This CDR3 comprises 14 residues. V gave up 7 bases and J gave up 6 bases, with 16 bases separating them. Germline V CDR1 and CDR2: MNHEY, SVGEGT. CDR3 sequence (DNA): TGTGCCAGCATCCGGTCTAGTTGGGTCAATGAGCAGTTCTTC. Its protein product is CASIRSSWVNEQFF.

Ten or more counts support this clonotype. CDR3 in DNA: TGTGCCAGCAGCGCCGGGACTAGCGGGAGAAATGAGCAGTTCTTC. Amino acid sequence: CASSAGTSGRNEQFF. This rearrangement joins TRBV7-2 to TRBJ2-1; the match to TRBD2 covers 14 bases. Germline CDR1 and CDR2: SGHTA and FQGNSA. This CDR3 has 15 residues. V lost 5 bases, J lost 7 bases, and 4 bases stayed unmatched.

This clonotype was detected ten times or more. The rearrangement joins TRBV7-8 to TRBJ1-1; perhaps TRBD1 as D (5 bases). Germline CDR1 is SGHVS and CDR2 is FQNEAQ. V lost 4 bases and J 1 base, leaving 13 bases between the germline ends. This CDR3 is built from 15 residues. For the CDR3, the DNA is TGTGCCAGCAGCTCGGGACGGAATTCGAACACTGAAGCTTTCTTT. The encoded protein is CASSSGRNSNTEAFF.

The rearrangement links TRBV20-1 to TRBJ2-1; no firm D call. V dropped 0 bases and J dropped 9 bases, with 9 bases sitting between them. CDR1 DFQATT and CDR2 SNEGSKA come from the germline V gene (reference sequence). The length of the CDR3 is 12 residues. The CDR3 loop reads CSARDYRLEQFF. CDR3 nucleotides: TGCAGTGCTAGAGATTACCGCCTTGAGCAGTTCTTC.